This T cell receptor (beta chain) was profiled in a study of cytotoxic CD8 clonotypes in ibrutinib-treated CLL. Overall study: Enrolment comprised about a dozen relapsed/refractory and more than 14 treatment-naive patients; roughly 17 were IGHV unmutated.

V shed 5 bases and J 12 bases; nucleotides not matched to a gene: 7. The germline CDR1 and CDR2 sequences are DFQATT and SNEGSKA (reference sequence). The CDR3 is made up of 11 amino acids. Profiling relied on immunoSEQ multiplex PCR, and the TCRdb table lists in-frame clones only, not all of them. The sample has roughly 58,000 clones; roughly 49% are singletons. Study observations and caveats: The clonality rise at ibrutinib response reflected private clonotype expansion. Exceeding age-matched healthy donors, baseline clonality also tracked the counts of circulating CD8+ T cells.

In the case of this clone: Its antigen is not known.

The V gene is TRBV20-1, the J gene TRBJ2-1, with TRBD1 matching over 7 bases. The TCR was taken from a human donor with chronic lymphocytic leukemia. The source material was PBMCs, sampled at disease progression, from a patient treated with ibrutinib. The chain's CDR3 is CSAWGTDAQFF. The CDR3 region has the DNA TGCAGTGCTTGGGGGACAGACGCGCAGTTCTTC.